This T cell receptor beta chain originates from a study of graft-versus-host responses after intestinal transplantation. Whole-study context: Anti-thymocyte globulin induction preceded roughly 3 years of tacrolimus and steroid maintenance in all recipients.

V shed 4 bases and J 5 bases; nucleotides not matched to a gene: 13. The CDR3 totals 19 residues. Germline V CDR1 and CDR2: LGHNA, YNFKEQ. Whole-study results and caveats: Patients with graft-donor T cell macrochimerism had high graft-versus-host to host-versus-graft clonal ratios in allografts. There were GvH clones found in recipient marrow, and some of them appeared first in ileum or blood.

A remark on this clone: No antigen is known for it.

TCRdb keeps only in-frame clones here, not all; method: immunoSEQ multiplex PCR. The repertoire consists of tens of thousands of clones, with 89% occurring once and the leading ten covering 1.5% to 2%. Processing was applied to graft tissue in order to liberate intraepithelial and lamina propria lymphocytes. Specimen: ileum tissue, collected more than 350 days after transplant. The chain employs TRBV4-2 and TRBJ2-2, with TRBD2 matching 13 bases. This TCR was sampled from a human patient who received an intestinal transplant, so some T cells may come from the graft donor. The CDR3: CASSPPSGGLAGVTGELFF. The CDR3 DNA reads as TGTGCCAGCAGCCCCCCAAGTGGTGGACTAGCGGGAGTTACCGGGGAGCTGTTTTTT.